The rows below give T cell receptor beta chains drawn from one sample of a study of blood T cell repertoires in COVID-19. Sequencing used immunoSEQ multiplex PCR; TCRdb keeps in-frame clones, though not all of them. The data contain approximately 330,000 clones, around 91% of them singletons. The specimen sequenced was peripheral blood. These receptors were taken from a woman between 40 and 50 years old with COVID-19, enrolled during active disease. CDR3s include the opening cysteine and the closing phenylalanine or tryptophan. Fields, in order: V gene, D gene, clone size, J gene, CDR3 protein, CDR3 DNA. D genes are given only for firm matches. Some rows mark clone size as missing; the rest say once, few, many or name a class of expanded clone.

TRBV19	TRBD1	NA	TRBJ1-1	CASSIGTGESGEAFF	TGTGCCAGTAGTATAGGGACAGGGGAATCGGGTGAAGCTTTCTTT
TRBV7-9	TRBD1	NA	TRBJ2-2	CASSLPGTARPGELFF	TGTGCCAGCAGCTTACCCGGGACAGCAAGGCCCGGGGAGCTGTTTTTT
TRBV2	NA	NA	TRBJ2-1	CASRVSVSSYNEQFF	TGTGCCAGCAGAGTTAGCGTCAGCTCCTACAATGAGCAGTTCTTC
TRBV7-2	NA	NA	TRBJ2-7	CASSLESRGQYF	TGTGCCAGCAGCTTAGAATCGAGAGGGCAGTACTTC
TRBV18	NA	NA	TRBJ1-4	CASSPPSGKLFF	TGTGCCAGCTCACCACCTTCGGGAAAACTGTTTTTT
TRBV6-5	TRBD2	few	TRBJ2-3	CASRAGGALDTQYF	TGTGCCAGCAGAGCGGGGGGGGCATTAGATACGCAGTATTTT
TRBV14	TRBD1	NA	TRBJ1-1	CASSDSGTGKTEAFF	TGTGCCAGCAGTGACTCCGGGACAGGGAAAACTGAAGCTTTCTTT
TRBV7-2	NA	NA	TRBJ1-1	CASVLGAMNTEAFF	TGTGCCAGCGTCCTAGGAGCCATGAACACTGAAGCTTTCTTT
TRBV6-5	NA	NA	TRBJ1-5	CASSPLRGNNQPQHF	TGTGCCAGCAGTCCCCTGCGGGGGAACAATCAGCCCCAGCATTTT
TRBV28	TRBD1	NA	TRBJ2-6	CASSFYRGGTGSSGANVLTF	TGTGCCAGCAGTTTTTACCGAGGGGGGACAGGAAGCTCTGGGGCCAACGTCCTGACTTTC
TRBV4-3	NA	NA	TRBJ1-1	CASSQDQEGRGTEAFF	TGCGCCAGCAGCCAAGATCAGGAGGGAAGGGGAACTGAAGCTTTCTTT
TRBV10-3	NA	NA	TRBJ2-3	CAISESSRADTQYF	TGTGCCATCAGTGAGTCATCACGGGCAGATACGCAGTATTTT
TRBV28	NA	NA	TRBJ2-6	CASTLGGPPSGANVLTF	TGTGCCAGCACCCTGGGGGGGCCCCCCTCTGGGGCCAACGTCCTGACTTTC
TRBV7-2	TRBD1	NA	TRBJ1-6	CASSLSQGATPLHF	TGTGCCAGCAGCTTATCACAGGGGGCGACACCCCTCCACTTT
TRBV18	NA	NA	TRBJ2-5	CASSPPEQIQETQYF	TGTGCCAGCTCACCACCCGAACAAATTCAAGAGACCCAGTACTTC
TRBV2	NA	NA	TRBJ1-1	CASSESIARVGDGTEAFF	TGTGCCAGCAGTGAGTCCATAGCCAGGGTAGGGGATGGAACTGAAGCTTTCTTT
TRBV15	TRBD1	few	TRBJ2-7	CATSRLQGTVYF	TGTGCCACCAGCAGATTACAGGGGACGGTGTACTTC
TRBV6-4	TRBD1	NA	TRBJ1-5	CASSDGTGVSLQPQHF	TGTGCCAGCAGTGACGGGACAGGGGTGAGCCTCCAGCCCCAGCATTTT
TRBV4-3	NA	NA	TRBJ2-7	CASSQDQRGIAYEQYF	TGCGCCAGCAGCCAAGATCAGCGCGGGATAGCCTACGAGCAGTACTTC
TRBV5-6	TRBD1	NA	TRBJ1-2	CASSRTGTGSIGYTF	TGTGCCAGCAGCCGAACTGGGACAGGGAGTATTGGCTACACCTTC
TRBV24-1	NA	NA	TRBJ2-5	CATSDPGFTETQYF	TGTGCCACCAGTGATCCAGGGTTTACGGAGACCCAGTACTTC
TRBV3-1/TRBV3-2	TRBD1	NA	TRBJ2-7	CASSHSGTGNYEQYF	TGTGCCAGCAGCCATTCCGGGACAGGGAACTACGAGCAGTACTTC
TRBV7-6	NA	NA	TRBJ2-1	CASRDGGPYNEQFF	TGTGCCAGCAGGGACGGGGGGCCCTACAATGAGCAGTTCTTC
TRBV12-5	TRBD1	NA	TRBJ1-1	CASGLDPGTGSKAFF	TGTGCTAGTGGTTTGGACCCCGGGACAGGGAGCAAAGCTTTCTTT
TRBV3-1/TRBV3-2	TRBD1	NA	TRBJ2-1	CATSRTGSYNEQFF	TGTGCCACCTCCCGGACAGGTTCCTACAATGAGCAGTTCTTC
TRBV28	TRBD2	once	TRBJ2-5	CASRVGLAGGRRMTQYF	TGTGCCAGCAGGGTCGGACTAGCGGGAGGTCGACGTATGACCCAGTACTTC
TRBV4-2	NA	NA	TRBJ1-2	CASSPQFPSDYGYTF	TGTGCCAGCAGCCCCCAATTTCCCTCAGACTATGGCTACACCTTC
TRBV21-1	NA	NA	TRBJ2-1	CASSRRLAGVHEQFF	TGTGCCAGCAGCAGACGACTAGCGGGAGTCCATGAGCAGTTCTTC
TRBV7-3	TRBD2	NA	TRBJ2-2	CASSLRLAGDGELFF	TGTGCCAGCAGCTTAAGACTAGCGGGAGACGGGGAGCTGTTTTTT